This TCR beta chain appears in the sequencing data of a study of blood T cell repertoires in COVID-19. Overall study context: The United States, Italy and Spain were the sources of the acute and convalescent COVID-19 samples.

In the original processing: Cell counts per sample came from amplifying reference gene primers. Profiled with immunoSEQ multiplex PCR; TCRdb holds only in-frame clones, not every one. From that table come the V and J calls and clone size; the DNA was used to work out D and trimming. There are 540,000 or so clones in the sample; 85% to 90% occur only once, and roughly 7.4% lies in the top ten. The CDR3 totals 14 residues. The V gene's germline CDR1 is SGHRS and CDR2 YFSETQ. V was clipped by 5 bases and J by 7 bases, with 13 bases between them. This clone appeared a few times. What was sequenced was peripheral blood. V and J are TRBV5-1 and TRBJ1-6; the D gene is possibly TRBD1 (6 bases). The source of this sequence is a woman aged 45-65 years with COVID-19, enrolled during active disease. Written as DNA, the CDR3 is TGCGCCAGCAGTGCGGGCCAGGGGAATTCACCCCTCCACTTT. Translating gives CASSAGQGNSPLHF.